These 26 T cell receptor beta chains originate from one sample sequenced in a study of cytomegalovirus exposure and HLA in healthy donors. Data came from immunoSEQ multiplex PCR; TCRdb stores just in-frame clones and leaves some out. Of 200,000 to 300,000 clones detected, approximately 86% appear once; the ten largest clones hold roughly 1.2%. The sequencing input was PBMCs. These receptors all stem from a woman aged 25 to 45 in good health and CMV-seropositive.

The chain employs TRBV18 and TRBJ2-5; D perhaps matches TRBD1 (5 bases). V dropped 4 bases and J dropped 0 bases, with 9 bases sitting between them. The CDR3 loop spans 14 amino acids. The germline V gene encodes CDR1 KGHSH and CDR2 LQKENI. The CDR3 sequence is CASSLTTDQETQYF. CDR3 nucleotide sequence: TGTGCCAGCTCACTAACGACAGACCAAGAGACCCAGTACTTC.

V is TRBV11-2 and J is TRBJ2-7, with 10 nucleotides matching TRBD1. The CDR3 is 14 amino acids. Germline CDR1 reads SGHAT; CDR2 reads FQNNGV. Trimming removed 3 bases from V and 4 bases from J; junction bases left unmatched: 3. DNA for the CDR3: TGTGCCAGCAGCTTGGGACAGGGGCGGTACGAGCAGTACTTC. Translating gives CASSLGQGRYEQYF.

The chain recombines TRBV27 with TRBJ1-2, with D unresolved. Trimming shortened V by 7 bases and J by 7 bases, and 22 bases separated the two germline ends. This CDR3 comprises 15 residues. Germline V lookup: CDR1 MNHEY, CDR2 SMNVEV (reference sequence). CDR3 bases: TGTGCCAGCACCCCATCGGCGGGAGGATCCGGTGGCTACACCTTC. Translated: CASTPSAGGSGGYTF.

The chain carries TRBV27 and TRBJ2-2; D is possibly TRBD1 (6 bases). Trimming removed 6 bases from V and 5 bases from J, with 19 bases in between. This CDR3 is built from 16 residues. Per germline, CDR1 MNHEY and CDR2 SMNVEV (reference sequence). The CDR3 region is CASSSPARGRTGELFF. CDR3 nucleotides: TGTGCCAGCAGCTCCCCGGCCAGGGGACGAACCGGGGAGCTGTTTTTT.

The chain uses TRBV28 and TRBJ1-4, with D possibly TRBD1 on 5 matching bases. Germline-derived CDR1 and CDR2 are MDHEN and SYDVKM. The V end lost 0 bases, the J end lost 7 bases, and 18 bases lay between the germline ends. The CDR3 spans 17 residues. The CDR3 region is CASSLWGGGGGGEKLFF. The CDR3 nucleotides are TGTGCCAGCAGTTTATGGGGCGGGGGGGGAGGAGGTGAAAAACTGTTTTTT.

This clone was picked up one time. V gene TRBV6-5 combines with J gene TRBJ2-2, with a tentative D call TRBD1 (6 bases). This CDR3 spans 12 amino acids. CDR1 and CDR2 (germline): MNHEY, SVGAGI. The germline V and J ends were trimmed by 8 bases and 5 bases, with 9 bases remaining between them. The CDR3 spells CASGGVTGELFF. CDR3 nucleotides: TGTGCCAGCGGGGGCGTTACCGGGGAGCTGTTTTTT.

This clone was picked up a small number of times. The genes are TRBV20-1 and TRBJ2-7; D may be TRBD2 (7 bases). The CDR3 runs to 11 residues. CDR1 is DFQATT, CDR2 SNEGSKA, per germline (reference sequence). Trimming removed 5 bases at V and 5 bases at J, with 10 bases between. CDR3 bases: TGCAGTGCTGGGAGGGGGGACGAGCAGTACTTC. Its protein product is CSAGRGDEQYF.

The DNA of the CDR3 is TGTGCCAGCAGTGAATTAGGGACAGGGATGTCTGAAGCTTTCTTT. Translation gives CASSELGTGMSEAFF. V gene TRBV25-1 combines with J gene TRBJ1-1, with TRBD1 matching 9 bases. CDR1 and CDR2 (germline): MGHDK, SYGVNS. The ends lost 1 base at V and 6 bases at J; junction bases unmatched: 6. The CDR3 totals 15 residues.

The chain employs TRBV7-3 and TRBJ2-5, with 9 positions matching TRBD2. This CDR3 is built from 17 residues. V was clipped by 4 bases and J by 7 bases; unmatched bases: 16. Germline V gene sequence: CDR1 SGHTA, CDR2 FQGTGA. CDR3 sequence reads: CASSSSSGRHPGGTQYF. In nucleotides, the CDR3 is TGTGCCAGCAGCTCATCAAGCGGGAGGCACCCCGGTGGGACCCAGTACTTC.

The J gene is TRBJ1-2, the V gene TRBV30, with TRBD1 matching 8 bases. The CDR3 runs to 14 residues. Trimming cost V 7 bases and J 7 bases; bases outside gene matches: 14. The V gene's germline CDR1 is GTSNPN and CDR2 SVGIG (reference sequence). The CDR3: CASTPGRGHTGYTF. CDR3 DNA sequence: TGTGCCTCCACCCCGGGCAGGGGGCATACTGGCTACACCTTC.

The chain combines TRBV29-1 with TRBJ1-2, with a possible D match to TRBD1 (5 bases). Germline V gene sequence: CDR1 SQVTM, CDR2 ANQGSEA. V was cut by 3 bases and J by 5 bases, with 13 bases left in between. The CDR3 loop spans 13 amino acids. The CDR3 sequence: CSVDAGQGYGYTF. The CDR3 DNA reads as TGCAGCGTTGACGCGGGGCAGGGATATGGCTACACCTTC.

J is TRBJ2-3 and V is TRBV6-1; the D is unclear. CDR3 length: 12 amino acids. V was trimmed by 4 bases and J by 3 bases, leaving 5 bases between them. Germline assignment: CDR1 MNHNS and CDR2 SASEGT. The CDR3 protein is CASSALTDTQYF. CDR3 DNA sequence: TGTGCCAGCAGTGCACTGACAGATACGCAGTATTTT.

The chain couples TRBV6-5 to TRBJ2-1, with D possibly TRBD2 on 6 matching bases. Trimming took 2 bases from V and 0 from J, leaving 11 bases between them. The CDR3 is made up of 16 amino acids. Germline V lookup: CDR1 MNHEY, CDR2 SVGAGI. The CDR3 coding sequence is TGTGCCAGCAGTTACCATAGCGGTAGCTCCTACAATGAGCAGTTCTTC. This encodes CASSYHSGSSYNEQFF.

This clone was observed a single time. V usage is TRBV4-1 and J usage is TRBJ2-5; TRBD1 might be the D (6 bases). Germline CDR1 MGHRA, CDR2 YSYEKL. This CDR3 spans 15 amino acids. Between the trimmed V and J ends, which lost 3 bases and 2 bases, there was a span of 13 bases. Here the CDR3 reads CASSHLSDRQETQYF. The CDR3 nucleotides read TGCGCCAGCAGCCACCTTTCGGACAGACAAGAGACCCAGTACTTC.

This clone was found once. The CDR3 bases are TGTGCCATTAGTTCAGAGGACATCTCTGGAAACACCATATATTTT. Amino acids: CAISSEDISGNTIYF. The chain couples TRBV10-3 to TRBJ1-3; TRBD1 might be the D (5 bases). V lost 9 bases and J lost 0, with 15 bases in between. Germline V gene lookup returns CDR1 ENHRY and CDR2 SYGVKD. The CDR3 spans 15 residues.

The chain couples TRBV2 to TRBJ1-1; TRBD1 is a possible D gene (6 bases). Per germline, CDR1 SNHLY and CDR2 FYNNEI. V lost 6 bases and J lost 4, with 15 bases in between. The CDR3 spans 14 residues. CDR3 in DNA: TGTGCCAGCAGCAATGGGGGGGCCGGCACTGAAGCTTTCTTT. The encoded protein is CASSNGGAGTEAFF.

V is TRBV28 and J is TRBJ2-7; D not certain. Germline assignment: CDR1 MDHEN and CDR2 SYDVKM. Trimming took 1 base from V and 5 from J, leaving 18 bases between them. The length of the CDR3 is 16 residues. CDR3 coding DNA: TGTGCCAGCAGTTTATTTCGTGAGATCCAACGTGACGAGCAGTACTTC. Translation: CASSLFREIQRDEQYF.

This chain uses TRBV5-1 with TRBJ2-7; 11 bases are shared with TRBD2. J lost 2 bases, V lost 4 bases, and 2 bases had no gene match. There are 14 residues in the CDR3. From germline, CDR1 is SGHRS and CDR2 YFSETQ. The CDR3 coding sequence is TGCGCCAGCAGCATGACTAGCGGGGCCTACGAGCAGTACTTC. Its translation: CASSMTSGAYEQYF.

The chain links TRBV7-2 to TRBJ2-3; D perhaps matches TRBD2 (6 bases). CDR1 SGHTA and CDR2 FQGNSA come from the germline V gene. V dropped 1 base and J dropped 0 bases, with 17 bases sitting between them. This CDR3 region has 18 residues. This CDR3 is CASSLVLIVSGSTDTQYF. CDR3 in DNA: TGTGCCAGCAGCTTAGTGTTGATTGTCAGCGGGAGCACAGATACGCAGTATTTT.

This chain connects TRBV25-1 to TRBJ1-2; D is undetermined. The CDR3 spans 18 residues. Germline values: CDR1 MGHDK, CDR2 SYGVNS. The V and J ends lost 2 bases and 0 bases respectively, with 19 bases between them. The CDR3 is CASSEAGLGAGANYGYTF. The CDR3 nucleotides read TGTGCCAGCAGTGAAGCCGGCCTTGGAGCCGGAGCTAACTATGGCTACACCTTC.

The chain uses TRBV9 and TRBJ1-1, with D hard to call. This CDR3 region has 14 residues. Deletions cut 0 bases from V and 0 bases from J, with 6 bases between. Germline V lookup: CDR1 SGDLS, CDR2 YYNGEE. The CDR3 sequence: CASSVDYMNTEAFF. For the CDR3, the DNA is TGTGCCAGCAGCGTAGATTATATGAACACTGAAGCTTTCTTT.

The rearrangement links TRBV5-1 to TRBJ2-7, with D maybe TRBD1 (5 bases). This CDR3 is built from 13 residues. The V end was cut by 3 bases, the J end by 2 bases, with 9 bases between. The germline gives CDR1 SGHRS, CDR2 YFSETQ. Here the CDR3 reads CASSSRVAYEQYF. The DNA of the CDR3 is TGCGCCAGCAGCTCCAGGGTAGCCTACGAGCAGTACTTC.

The chain carries TRBV28 and TRBJ1-2, with D unresolved. Trimming pared 8 bases from V and 5 bases from J, leaving 9 bases between. The CDR3 contains 11 residues. CDR1 is MDHEN and CDR2 is SYDVKM in the germline V gene. For the CDR3, the DNA is TGTGCCAGCCGCGGTGATTATGGCTACACCTTC. Encoded protein: CASRGDYGYTF.

This sequence joins TRBV7-9 and TRBJ2-2; TRBD1 agrees at 9 bases. J was trimmed by 7 bases and V by 2 bases; bases with no gene match: 5. The CDR3 extends over 15 amino acids. In germline, CDR1 is SEHNR, CDR2 FQNEAQ (reference sequence). CDR3 bases: TGTGCCAGCAGCTTACAACAGGGGGCAGGCGGGGAGCTGTTTTTT. Translation gives CASSLQQGAGGELFF.

This clone showed up just once. The chain has TRBV7-9 and TRBJ2-3, with D hard to call. This CDR3 spans 12 amino acids. The V gene lost 8 bases and the J gene lost 2 bases, with 8 bases spanning the gap. Germline CDR1 reads SEHNR; CDR2 reads FQNEAQ (reference sequence). DNA of the CDR3: TGTGCCAGCTCGTTTCTCACAGATACGCAGTATTTT. It yields the protein CASSFLTDTQYF.

This clone came up once. J is TRBJ2-7 and V is TRBV5-1, with TRBD1 identical over 12 bases. V trimming: 3 bases; J trimming: 5 bases; junction bases outside the gene matches: 3. The CDR3 length is 14 residues. The germline V gene encodes CDR1 SGHRS and CDR2 YFSETQ. The CDR3 reads CASSWGTGGDEQYF. The DNA for the CDR3 is TGCGCCAGCAGCTGGGGGACAGGGGGCGACGAGCAGTACTTC.